These T cell receptor beta chains were read from a single sample in a study of cytomegalovirus exposure and HLA in healthy donors. The method was immunoSEQ multiplex PCR; TCRdb's version includes in-frame clones alone and lacks a portion of them. Altogether 95,000 to 110,000 clones are present, 82% being singletons, with the ten largest covering about 2.5%. Sample: PBMCs. The receptors come from a man aged 25 to 40 in good health and CMV-seropositive. CDR3s include the opening cysteine and the closing phenylalanine or tryptophan. Each record gives: V gene, J gene, D gene, clone size, CDR3 protein, CDR3 DNA. The D gene is left open where the match is weak. The size entry is marked missing in some rows and otherwise reads once, few, many or a size class.

TRBV5-8	TRBJ2-7	.	.	CASTTRAQVFPGYF	TGTGCCAGCACCACGAGGGCCCAGGTGTTTCCCGGGTACTTC
TRBV15	TRBJ1-1	TRBD1	.	CATSSPGRGQRTEAFF	TGTGCCACCAGCAGCCCGGGAAGGGGGCAGCGGACTGAAGCTTTCTTT
TRBV11-1	TRBJ1-1	.	.	CASSSRRGLFSPEAFF	TGTGCCAGCAGCTCTCGGAGGGGTCTGTTCAGTCCTGAAGCTTTCTTT
TRBV14	TRBJ1-2	.	.	CASSDWTEGYTF	TGTGCCAGTTCGGATTGGACAGAAGGCTACACTTTC
TRBV12-5	TRBJ1-1	TRBD1	once	CASGPTFGTGPKAFF	TGTGCTAGTGGTCCGACCTTCGGGACAGGCCCGAAAGCTTTCTTT
TRBV7-8	TRBJ1-2	TRBD1	.	CASSRRTGWDGYTF	TGTGCCAGCAGCAGAAGGACAGGGTGGGATGGCTACACCTTC
TRBV6-4	TRBJ1-1	.	few	CASSDGEVGTEAFF	TGTGCCAGCAGTGACGGGGAGGTCGGCACTGAAGCTTTCTTT
TRBV25-1	TRBJ2-3	TRBD1	few	CASSQGAADTQYF	TGTGCCAGCAGTCAGGGGGCCGCAGATACGCAGTATTTT
TRBV5-1	TRBJ1-4	.	.	CASSLAGTLGADEKLFF	TGCGCCAGCAGCTTGGCCGGGACTCTTGGCGCGGATGAAAAACTGTTTTTT
TRBV5-1	TRBJ2-1	TRBD2	.	CASSFGLAGVNEQFF	TGCGCCAGCAGCTTTGGACTAGCGGGGGTAAATGAGCAGTTCTTC
TRBV25-1	TRBJ2-2	.	.	CASSGQGTGELFF	TGTGCCAGCAGTGGGCAGGGTACCGGGGAGCTGTTTTTT
TRBV5-1	TRBJ2-7	.	once	CASTEIQGPSYEQYF	TGCGCCAGCACCGAGATACAGGGTCCCTCCTACGAGCAGTACTTC
TRBV5-1	TRBJ2-5	.	.	CASSLGTNQETQYF	TGCGCCAGCAGCTTGGGGACAAACCAAGAGACCCAGTACTTC
TRBV15	TRBJ2-7	.	.	CATSRSHSDEQYF	TGTGCCACCAGCAGATCTCATAGCGACGAGCAGTACTTC
TRBV7-9	TRBJ2-3	TRBD1	.	CASSSHRGDTDTQYF	TGTGCCAGCAGCTCCCACAGGGGAGACACAGATACGCAGTATTTT
TRBV2	TRBJ1-2	.	.	CASSEMQVTYGYTF	TGTGCCAGCAGTGAAATGCAGGTCACCTATGGCTACACCTTC
TRBV30	TRBJ2-7	TRBD1	.	CAWARQGTYYEQYF	TGTGCCTGGGCCAGACAGGGAACCTACTACGAGCAGTACTTC
TRBV27	TRBJ2-3	.	.	CATRGVADTQYF	TGTGCTACCAGGGGGGTTGCAGATACGCAGTATTTT
TRBV6-5	TRBJ1-4	TRBD1	.	CASSLGTGGGEKLFF	TGTGCCAGCAGTTTAGGGACAGGGGGGGGTGAAAAACTGTTTTTT
TRBV6-5	TRBJ2-2	.	.	CASSYTGYTGELFF	TGTGCCAGCAGTTATACAGGGTACACCGGGGAGCTGTTTTTT
TRBV10-3	TRBJ2-7	TRBD1	.	CAAGTAYEQYF	TGTGCCGCCGGGACAGCTTACGAGCAGTACTTC
TRBV6-9	TRBJ2-3	.	.	CASQADTQYF	TGTGCCAGCCAGGCAGATACGCAGTATTTT
TRBV7-9	TRBJ1-1	.	.	CASSDPGTEAFF	TGTGCCAGCAGCGACCCAGGGACTGAAGCTTTCTTT
TRBV7-8	TRBJ1-2	TRBD1	.	CASSLNAGAGLTGEKGYTF	TGTGCCAGCAGCCTAAATGCGGGGGCGGGCCTGACAGGGGAAAAAGGCTACACCTTC
TRBV18	TRBJ2-1	TRBD1	once	CASSPQGANEQFF	TGTGCCAGCTCACCACAGGGGGCAAATGAGCAGTTCTTC
TRBV11-2	TRBJ2-7	TRBD2	few	CASSLDGTSVYEQYF	TGTGCCAGCAGCCTAGACGGGACTAGCGTATACGAGCAGTACTTC
TRBV15	TRBJ2-1	TRBD2	.	CATSRYHLAGSDNEQFF	TGTGCCACCAGCAGATACCACCTAGCGGGGTCCGACAATGAGCAGTTCTTC
TRBV5-1	TRBJ2-3	.	.	CASRSGAGSSTDTQYF	TGCGCCAGCAGAAGCGGTGCGGGATCTAGCACAGATACGCAGTATTTT
TRBV18	TRBJ2-7	.	.	CASSTYRESYEQYF	TGTGCCAGCTCGACGTACAGAGAGTCCTACGAGCAGTACTTC
TRBV29-1	TRBJ2-5	.	.	CSVARGQETQYF	TGCAGCGTTGCCAGGGGCCAAGAGACCCAGTACTTC
TRBV30	TRBJ2-5	.	.	CAWNVRETQYF	TGTGCCTGGAATGTGCGAGAGACCCAGTACTTC
TRBV27	TRBJ1-5	.	.	CASSLAGHQPQHF	TGTGCCAGCAGTTTAGCAGGGCATCAGCCCCAGCATTTT
TRBV10-3	TRBJ1-1	.	.	CAIATEAWGTEAFF	TGTGCCATCGCGACAGAGGCTTGGGGCACTGAAGCTTTCTTT
TRBV5-1	TRBJ2-1	TRBD2	.	CVSRLAGGRREQFF	TGCGTCAGCAGACTAGCGGGGGGGAGGCGTGAGCAGTTCTTC
TRBV5-1	TRBJ2-3	.	.	CASSRSPYRRDSTDTQYF	TGCGCCAGCAGCAGGTCCCCTTACCGTCGGGATAGCACAGATACGCAGTATTTT
TRBV2	TRBJ1-1	TRBD1	.	CASSETGGSTEAFF	TGTGCCAGCAGTGAAACAGGGGGCAGCACTGAAGCTTTCTTT
TRBV6-1	TRBJ1-5	.	.	CASSEAFPRRGDQPQHF	TGTGCCAGCAGTGAAGCATTCCCCCGCAGGGGAGATCAGCCCCAGCATTTT
TRBV5-4	TRBJ2-1	.	few	CASSFTPSGLFVDEQFF	TGTGCCAGCAGCTTTACTCCGAGCGGTCTGTTTGTAGATGAGCAGTTCTTC
TRBV6-1	TRBJ1-2	.	once	CASRDTANYGYTF	TGTGCCAGCAGGGACACAGCTAACTATGGCTACACCTTC
TRBV2	TRBJ1-1	TRBD1	.	CASATGTGDFFTEAFF	TGTGCCAGCGCCACCGGGACAGGGGATTTTTTCACTGAAGCTTTCTTT
TRBV13	TRBJ1-6	.	few	CASSSITNNNSPLHF	TGTGCCAGCAGCTCCATCACCAACAATAATTCACCCCTCCACTTT
TRBV29-1	TRBJ1-3	.	.	CSVLEASGNTIYF	TGCAGCGTCCTCGAGGCCTCTGGAAACACCATATATTTT
TRBV5-1	TRBJ2-7	.	once	CASSSAPRGSYEQYF	TGCGCCAGCAGCTCTGCCCCCCGGGGATCCTACGAGCAGTACTTC
TRBV7-9	TRBJ2-5	TRBD1	.	CASSWETGGPGETQYF	TGTGCCAGCAGCTGGGAGACAGGGGGGCCAGGGGAGACCCAGTACTTC
TRBV6-6	TRBJ2-1	TRBD2	.	CASSSSTSGVHHEQFF	TGTGCCAGCAGTTCGTCAACTAGCGGGGTTCATCATGAGCAGTTCTTC
TRBV5-1	TRBJ1-1	TRBD1	.	CASSPYRGQGTEAFF	TGCGCCAGCAGCCCATACAGGGGGCAGGGCACTGAAGCTTTCTTT